One sample yielded the 25 T cell receptor beta chains listed below, sequenced in a study of T cells in Graves' hyperthyroidism and ophthalmopathy. Amplified TCR beta CDR3 regions came from RNA transcripts. Using the HTBI primer set, a first-round RT-PCR was run on the TCR CDR3. TCRdb called the multiplex PCR reads again in MiXCR, with one record for every CDR3 protein. The top ten hold 9.5% to 15% of the sample, which has 500,000 to 800,000 distinct CDR3 sequences, roughly 15% seen once. Sequences were obtained from blood. These receptors all come from a woman aged 45-60 years with Graves' ophthalmopathy.

With respect to this clonotype: A single base separates this from a much larger clone, so it may be a read error. The V call is TRBV2, the J call TRBJ1-5; D unclear. The length of the CDR3 is 13 residues. Germline values: CDR1 SNHLY, CDR2 FYNNEI. With 7 bases removed from V and 6 bases from J, the gap between germline ends came to 13 bases. The CDR3 loop reads CASMDDWGQPQHF. The CDR3 DNA is TGTGCCAGCATGGATGATTGGGGTCAGCCCCAGCATTTT.

This clonotype came up many times. The chain links TRBV18 to TRBJ2-1; 11 bases are a match to TRBD2. Germline assignment: CDR1 KGHSH and CDR2 LQKENI. Losses at the gene ends were 2 bases for V and 7 bases for J; bases not matched to a gene: 7. This CDR3 is built from 16 residues. This CDR3 reads CASSPATSGSKNEQFF. For the CDR3, the DNA is TGTGCCAGCTCACCAGCTACTAGCGGGAGTAAAAATGAGCAGTTCTTC.

The chain is built from TRBV19 and TRBJ1-2, with D tentatively TRBD1 (6 bases). The V gene's germline CDR1 is LNHDA and CDR2 SQIVND (reference sequence). The CDR3 is 14 residues long. V was shortened by 7 bases and J by 7 bases, with 19 bases between the two germline ends. The CDR3 DNA is TGTGCCAGTACCGAGACCCTACAGGGTGGTGGCTACACCTTC. Protein product: CASTETLQGGGYTF.

Many counts were recorded for this clonotype. The rearrangement joins TRBV20-1 to TRBJ1-1; TRBD1 agrees at 9 bases. CDR3 length: 12 amino acids. From germline, CDR1 is DFQATT and CDR2 SNEGSKA (reference sequence). The CDR3 here is CSLLDRGTEAFF. CDR3 sequence (DNA): TGCAGCCTCCTAGACAGGGGGACTGAAGCTTTCTTT.

A word on this clonotype: This may stem from a read error, because a much larger clone lies one nucleotide away. This chain connects TRBV27 to TRBJ2-1; D unresolved. The J call is doubtful: the DNA matches TRBJ2-7 better. Germline V gives CDR1 MNHEY, CDR2 SMNVEV (reference sequence). The CDR3 consists of 13 residues. CDR3 sequence reads: CASSSAFYNEQYF. CDR3 DNA: TGTGCCAGCAGTTCAGCGTTTTACAATGAGCAGTACTTC.

This clonotype was counted many times. The chain uses TRBV28 and TRBJ1-5; D remains unclear. CDR3 length: 14 amino acids. Looked up from germline, CDR1 is MDHEN and CDR2 is SYDVKM. Deletions cut 6 bases from V and 0 bases from J, with 9 bases between. The CDR3: CASSPHDSNQPQHF. The CDR3 DNA reads as TGTGCCAGCAGCCCCCATGATAGCAATCAGCCCCAGCATTTT. Using reference TRBV28 and TRBJ1-5 for the parts outside the CDR3, the full variable domain is DVKVTQSSRYLVKRTGEKVFLECVQDMDHENMFWYRQDPGLGLRLIYFSYDVKMKEKGDIPEGYSVSREKKERFSLILESASTNQTSMYLCASSPHDSNQPQHFGDGTRLSIL.

V is TRBV19 and J is TRBJ2-2, with TRBD2 as a possible D gene (6 bases). Germline V gene data show CDR1 as LNHDA and CDR2 as SQIVND (reference sequence). Trimming cost V 3 bases and J 5 bases, with 13 bases left between them. There are 15 residues in the CDR3. The CDR3 coding sequence is TGTGCCAGTAGTATTGGGGCAGGGAGGACCGGGGAGCTGTTTTTT. Protein sequence: CASSIGAGRTGELFF.

The V gene is TRBV20-1, the J gene TRBJ2-2; D possibly corresponds to TRBD1 (5 bases). V lost 2 bases, J lost 4 bases, and 17 bases lay in between. This CDR3 has 16 amino acids. Germline V CDR1 and CDR2: DFQATT, SNEGSKA (reference sequence). The chain's CDR3 is CSARPRWQGSTGELFF. The CDR3 nucleotides are TGCAGTGCTAGACCCCGCTGGCAGGGTAGCACCGGGGAGCTGTTTTTT.

This clonotype occurred many times. The CDR3 nucleotides are TGTGCCAGCAGTTACACGACAGGGCCGAACACCGGGGAGCTGTTTTTT. Its protein is CASSYTTGPNTGELFF. This chain connects TRBV6-5 to TRBJ2-2, with 7 bases fitting TRBD1. Germline CDR1 MNHEY, CDR2 SVGAGI. The CDR3 consists of 16 residues. The trim removed 2 bases at V and 0 bases at J, leaving 3 bases unmatched.

This clonotype was seen a handful of times. This rearrangement joins TRBV27 to TRBJ1-1; 10 bases map to TRBD1. This CDR3 is 17 amino acids long. CDR1 is MNHEY, CDR2 SMNVEV, per germline (reference sequence). With V trimmed by 7 bases and J by 5 bases, 16 bases remained unmatched. The CDR3 DNA sequence: TGTGCCAGCACCCACTCGAGGGACAGGGGCGTGAGGACTGAAGCTTTCTTT. Translating gives CASTHSRDRGVRTEAFF.

This clonotype has more than one count but fewer than ten. This rearrangement joins TRBV3-2 to TRBJ2-5; TRBD1, the table's D call, was not compared with the DNA. TRBV3-2 is a pseudogene locus. The CDR3 totals 17 residues. Here the CDR3 DNA reads TGTGCCAGCAGCGGACGGACAGGGGGAATCTACCAAGAGACCCAGTACTTC. It codes for CASSGRTGGIYQETQYF.

This clonotype has at least ten counts. CDR3 sequence reads: CASSLGRAGYGQPQHF. The CDR3 nucleotides are TGTGCCAGCAGCTTAGGCCGGGCAGGTTATGGTCAGCCCCAGCATTTT. The chain is built from TRBV7-2 and TRBJ1-5; the D is unclear. The V and J ends lost 1 base and 6 bases respectively, with 16 bases between them. This CDR3 comprises 16 residues. CDR1 and CDR2 (germline): SGHTA, FQGNSA.

This clonotype appeared a few times. V is TRBV9 and J is TRBJ2-1; tentatively, D is TRBD2 (5 bases). Germline V gene data show CDR1 as SGDLS and CDR2 as YYNGEE. V was clipped by 2 bases and J by 6 bases, with 9 bases between them. The CDR3 has 13 amino acids. The CDR3 loop is CASSVEVRNEQFF. The CDR3 coding sequence is TGTGCCAGCAGCGTGGAGGTACGCAATGAGCAGTTCTTC.

This clonotype was picked up many times. V gene TRBV6-2 or TRBV6-3 combines with J gene TRBJ2-7, with 12 bases lining up with TRBD2. This CDR3 region has 17 residues. V trimming: 5 bases; J trimming: 2 bases; junction bases outside the gene matches: 10. Germline V gene sequence: CDR1 MNHEY, CDR2 SVGEGT. Written as DNA, the CDR3 is TGTGCCAGCAGTCAACGGACTAGCGGGATCACCACCTACGAGCAGTACTTC. As protein: CASSQRTSGITTYEQYF.

This clonotype was recorded at least ten times. The chain links TRBV6-2 or TRBV6-3 to TRBJ1-1, with TRBD1 as a possible D gene (5 bases). The V gene lost 5 bases and the J gene lost 2 bases, with 12 bases spanning the gap. The CDR3 runs to 14 residues. In germline, CDR1 is MNHEY, CDR2 SVGEGT. CDR3 DNA sequence: TGTGCCAGCAGTCAGACGACAGACAACACTGAAGCTTTCTTT. Translating it yields CASSQTTDNTEAFF.

This clonotype has a count of ten or more. V gene TRBV3-1 combines with J gene TRBJ2-3, with D unresolved. V was pared by 2 bases and J by 5 bases, with 2 bases between. Germline CDR1 LGHDT, CDR2 YNNKEL (reference sequence). The CDR3 is 11 amino acids. CDR3 region: CASSQLDTQYF. CDR3 DNA sequence: TGTGCCAGCAGCCAATTAGATACGCAGTATTTT.

This clonotype has a count of ten or more. The J gene is TRBJ1-2, the V gene TRBV20-1, with no clear D. The germline gives CDR1 DFQATT, CDR2 SNEGSKA (reference sequence). Deletions cut 0 bases from V and 3 bases from J, with 14 bases between. The CDR3 extends over 15 amino acids. The CDR3 DNA reads as TGCAGTGCTAGAGATCTAGGGAGGGTGGACTATGGCTACACCTTC. Protein sequence: CSARDLGRVDYGYTF.

This clonotype occurred many times. This rearrangement joins TRBV12-3 or TRBV12-4 to TRBJ1-1, with a possible D match to TRBD1 (5 bases). This CDR3 is 14 amino acids long. V lost 0 bases and J 4 bases, leaving 9 bases between the germline ends. The CDR3 sequence is CASSLALGVTEAFF. The CDR3, as DNA: TGTGCCAGCAGTTTAGCGTTAGGGGTCACTGAAGCTTTCTTT.

This clonotype appeared a few times. The chain couples TRBV9 to TRBJ2-1, with 11 positions matching TRBD2. The junction had 10 bases not matched to a gene; V was cut back by 4 bases and J by 4 bases. The germline V gene has CDR1 SGDLS and CDR2 YYNGEE. This CDR3 is 17 amino acids long. Written as DNA, the CDR3 is TGTGCCAGCAGCATCCAAATAGCGGGAGGGCCTTACAATGAGCAGTTCTTC. This codes for CASSIQIAGGPYNEQFF.

A few counts support this clonotype. The chain links TRBV18 to TRBJ1-6, with D maybe TRBD1 (5 bases). The germline gives CDR1 KGHSH, CDR2 LQKENI. The CDR3 contains 14 residues. Trimming pared 5 bases from V and 7 bases from J, leaving 12 bases between. This chain's CDR3 is CASSGGIDNSPLHF. The CDR3 DNA follows: TGTGCCAGCTCAGGGGGTATCGACAATTCACCCCTCCACTTT. Based on the CDR3 plus reference TRBV18 and TRBJ1-6, the full variable domain is NAGVMQNPRHLVRRRGQEARLRCSPMKGHSHVYWYRQLPEEGLKFMVYLQKENIIDESGMPKERFSAEFPKEGPSILRIQQVVRGDSAAYFCASSGGIDNSPLHFGNGTRLTVT.

This clonotype was seen ten or more times. The rearrangement links TRBV9 to TRBJ2-3, with 10 nucleotides matching TRBD2. V lost 4 bases, J lost 2 bases, and 10 bases stayed unmatched. The CDR3 contains 17 residues. Germline values: CDR1 SGDLS, CDR2 YYNGEE. In DNA form, the CDR3 reads TGTGCCAGCAGCAAAACAATAGCGGGAGGAATCACAGATACGCAGTATTTT. It translates to CASSKTIAGGITDTQYF.

This chain joins TRBV28 and TRBJ2-1; 9 bases are shared with TRBD2. Germline V CDR1 and CDR2: MDHEN, SYDVKM. The CDR3 is 14 residues long. V was pared by 4 bases and J by 7 bases, with 5 bases of the junction left unmatched. CDR3 residues: CASSSRGLANEQFF. CDR3 nucleotide sequence: TGTGCCAGCAGTTCGCGGGGACTAGCTAATGAGCAGTTCTTC.

CDR3 sequence (DNA): TGTGCCAGCAGGGCCGGGAGGAACGAGCAGTACTTC. Encoded protein: CASRAGRNEQYF. The V gene is TRBV7-8, the J gene TRBJ2-7; 7 nucleotides line up with TRBD2. This CDR3 has 12 amino acids. Germline assignment: CDR1 SGHVS and CDR2 FQNEAQ. Trimming removed 6 bases from V and 5 bases from J; junction bases left unmatched: 4. Full variable domain (rest looked up from reference TRBV7-8 and TRBJ2-7): GAGVSQSPRYKVAKRGQDVALRCDPISGHVSLFWYQQALGQGPEFLTYFQNEAQLDKSGLPSDRFFAERPEGSVSTLKIQRTQQEDSAVYLCASRAGRNEQYFGPGTRLTVT.

This clonotype was counted at least ten times. The chain carries TRBV2 and TRBJ2-7, with TRBD1 as a possible D gene (5 bases). CDR1 is SNHLY and CDR2 is FYNNEI in the germline V gene. The ends were cut back, 5 bases at V and 2 bases at J, with 13 bases in the middle. There are 14 residues in the CDR3. This chain's CDR3 is CASSKGHLAYEQYF. The CDR3 DNA is TGTGCCAGCAGTAAAGGACACCTCGCCTACGAGCAGTACTTC.

This clonotype was detected ten times or more. The rearrangement uses TRBV6-2 or TRBV6-3 and TRBJ2-5; D gene unclear. V was clipped by 0 bases and J by 1 base, with 12 bases between them. There are 16 residues in the CDR3. Germline CDR1 and CDR2: MNHEY and SVGEGT. CDR3 region: CASSYSQQQSQETQYF. The CDR3 nucleotides are TGTGCCAGCAGTTACTCTCAACAACAATCCCAAGAGACCCAGTACTTC.